A single sample is the source of the 5 T cell receptor beta chains below, sequenced in a study of blood T cell repertoires in COVID-19. Measured with immunoSEQ multiplex PCR; TCRdb has only the in-frame clones, and not every one. There are 410,000 or so clones in the sample; around 91% occur only once, and around 1.5% lies in the top ten. Sample: peripheral blood. The receptors were gathered from a woman aged 40-49 years with COVID-19, enrolled during active disease.

J is TRBJ1-5 and V is TRBV5-6; D is ambiguous. Germline V gene lookup returns CDR1 SGHDT and CDR2 YYEEEE. The length of the CDR3 is 15 residues. Between the trimmed V and J ends, which lost 1 base and 0 bases, there was a span of 8 bases. CDR3 protein: CASSLFQYSNQPQHF. In DNA form, the CDR3 reads TGTGCCAGCAGCTTGTTCCAGTATAGCAATCAGCCCCAGCATTTT.

This chain connects TRBV7-9 to TRBJ2-5, with D perhaps TRBD1 (5 bases). Per germline, CDR1 SEHNR and CDR2 FQNEAQ (reference sequence). Trimming pared 5 bases from V and 4 bases from J, leaving 17 bases between. The CDR3 has 15 residues. The CDR3 protein is CASSPKSVRGETQYF. CDR3 nucleotide sequence: TGTGCCAGCAGCCCTAAATCAGTTAGGGGAGAGACCCAGTACTTC.

A few counts support this clone. This chain uses TRBV5-1 with TRBJ1-2; D remains unclear. This CDR3 contains 14 residues. Germline V gives CDR1 SGHRS, CDR2 YFSETQ. The germline V and J ends were trimmed by 3 bases and 3 bases, with 12 bases remaining between them. The CDR3 bases are TGCGCCAGCAGCTCGGATGGAGGAGACTATGGCTACACCTTC. This gives the protein CASSSDGGDYGYTF.

The CDR3 region is CASSLTGPDSPLHF. In DNA, the CDR3 is TGTGCCAGCAGCTTAACAGGGCCGGATTCACCCCTCCACTTT. This rearrangement joins TRBV7-9 to TRBJ1-6, with TRBD1 as a possible D gene (6 bases). CDR1 is SEHNR and CDR2 is FQNEAQ in the germline V gene (reference sequence). The CDR3 runs 14 residues. With 2 bases removed from V and 8 bases from J, the gap between germline ends came to 10 bases.

The chain recombines TRBV27 with TRBJ1-1; TRBD1 agrees at 9 bases. The CDR3 consists of 17 residues. The V and J ends lost 6 bases and 4 bases, in that order; junction bases with no gene match: 15. From germline, CDR1 is MNHEY and CDR2 SMNVEV (reference sequence). As DNA, the CDR3 is TGTGCCAGCAGCCTCCCGGCCGGACAGGGGAGGGGCACTGAAGCTTTCTTT. This translates into CASSLPAGQGRGTEAFF.